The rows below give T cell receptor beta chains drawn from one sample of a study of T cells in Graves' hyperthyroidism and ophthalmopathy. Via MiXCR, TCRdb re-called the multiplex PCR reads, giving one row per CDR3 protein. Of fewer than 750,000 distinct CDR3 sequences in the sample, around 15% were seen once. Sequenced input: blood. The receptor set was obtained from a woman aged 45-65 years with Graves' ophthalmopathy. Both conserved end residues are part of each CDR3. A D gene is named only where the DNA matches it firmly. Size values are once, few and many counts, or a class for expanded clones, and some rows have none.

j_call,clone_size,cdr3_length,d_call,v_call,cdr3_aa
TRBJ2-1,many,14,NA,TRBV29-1,CSVVGGWSYNEQFF
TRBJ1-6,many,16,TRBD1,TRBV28,CASSLGGGGYNSPLHF
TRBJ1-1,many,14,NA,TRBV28,CASRAGWMNTEAFF
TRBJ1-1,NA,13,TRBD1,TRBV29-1,CSAAGQGGTEAFF
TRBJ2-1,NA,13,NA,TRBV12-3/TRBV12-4,CASRRTTYNERLF
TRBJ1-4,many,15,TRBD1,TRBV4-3,CASSPGTATNEKLFF
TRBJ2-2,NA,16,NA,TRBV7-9,CASSRPALARTGELLF
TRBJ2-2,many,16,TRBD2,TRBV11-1,CASSETSGRVTGELFF
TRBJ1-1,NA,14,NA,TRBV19,CASSSDSGNTEAFF
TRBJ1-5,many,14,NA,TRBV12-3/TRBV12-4,CASREGSSNQPQHF
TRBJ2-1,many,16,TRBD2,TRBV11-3,CASSPLGLAGVDEQFF
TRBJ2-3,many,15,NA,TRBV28,CASTHPDRSTDTQYF
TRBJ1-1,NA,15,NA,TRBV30,CAWSRWGGLSTEAFF
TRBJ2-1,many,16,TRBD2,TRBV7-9,CASSARLAEPYNEQFF
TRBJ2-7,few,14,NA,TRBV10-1,CASSVLAPSYEQYF
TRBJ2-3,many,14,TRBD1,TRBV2,CATLRDRGGDTQYF
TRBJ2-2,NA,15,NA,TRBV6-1,CASSEIAGHTGELFF
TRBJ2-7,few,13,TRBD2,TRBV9,CASSSRLADEQYF
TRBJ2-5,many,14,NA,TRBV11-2,CASSFYRRQETQYF
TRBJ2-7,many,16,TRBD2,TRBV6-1,CASSLLAGTSSYEQYF
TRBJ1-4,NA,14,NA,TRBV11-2,CASSGGPANEKLFF
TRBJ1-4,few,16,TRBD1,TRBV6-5,CASSLKGQATNEKLFF
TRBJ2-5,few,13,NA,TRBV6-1,CASRDGSQETQYF
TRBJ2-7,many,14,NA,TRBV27,CASSFRPSSYEQYF
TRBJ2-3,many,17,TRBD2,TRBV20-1,CSARTPGGRGATDTQYF
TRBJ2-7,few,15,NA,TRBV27,CASSFFVGGSYEQYF
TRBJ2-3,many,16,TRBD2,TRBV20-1,CSALGRAETSTDTQYF
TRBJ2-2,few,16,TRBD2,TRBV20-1,CSARDRLAGNTGELFF
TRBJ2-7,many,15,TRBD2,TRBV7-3,CASSLGTSGSTAQYF
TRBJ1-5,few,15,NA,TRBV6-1,CASRRTGISNQPQHF
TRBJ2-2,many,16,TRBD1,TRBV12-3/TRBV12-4,CASRTSYRGDTGELFF
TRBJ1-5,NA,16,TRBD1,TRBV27,CASGGQGRYSNQPQHF
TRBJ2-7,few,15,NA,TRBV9,CASSVDSVSGYEQYF
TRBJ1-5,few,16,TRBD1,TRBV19,CASSIGTGGSNQPQHF
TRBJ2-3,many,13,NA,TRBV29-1,CSVGGGITDTQYF
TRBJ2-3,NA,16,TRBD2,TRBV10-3,CAITPGLAGDTDTQYF
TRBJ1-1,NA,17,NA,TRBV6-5,CASSYRESWQRNTEAFF
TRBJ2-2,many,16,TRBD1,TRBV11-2,CASSSQKTGDFRELFF
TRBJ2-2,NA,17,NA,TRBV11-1,CASSLARVGGLTGELFF
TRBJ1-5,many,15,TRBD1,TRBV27,CASSLSQGAYQPQHF
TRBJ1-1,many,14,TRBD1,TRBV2,CASSVGYRGSEAFF
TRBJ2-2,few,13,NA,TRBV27,CASSRLATGELFF
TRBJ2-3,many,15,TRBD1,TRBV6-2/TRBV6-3,CASSSDRGVPDTQYF
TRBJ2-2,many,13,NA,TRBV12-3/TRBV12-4,CASSRTTSGELFF
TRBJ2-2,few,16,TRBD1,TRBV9,CASNSVGQGVSGELFF
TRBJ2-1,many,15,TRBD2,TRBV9,CASSVLAGGSNEQFF
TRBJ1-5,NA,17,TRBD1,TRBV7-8,CASSRKQGTDSNQPQHF
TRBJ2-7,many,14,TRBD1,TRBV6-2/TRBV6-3,CASRDPGQAYEQYF
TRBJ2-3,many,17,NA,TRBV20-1,CSARVRDSGLVIDTQYF
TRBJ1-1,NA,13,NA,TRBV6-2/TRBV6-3,CASRGDSDTEAFF
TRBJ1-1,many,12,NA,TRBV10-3,CAISEVVGEAFF
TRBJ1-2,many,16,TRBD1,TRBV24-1,CATSGRQGERAYGYTF
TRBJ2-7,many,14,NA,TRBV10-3,CAISERRAMSEQYF
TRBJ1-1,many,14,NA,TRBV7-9,CASSLAGTLTEAFF